This TCR beta chain was identified in a study of T cell changes during pregnancy in multiple sclerosis. Assay: immunoSEQ multiplex PCR; the TCRdb copy retains only in-frame clones and omits some. This table holds approximately 100,000 clones, 90% to 95% found once. CDR3 length equals 14 residues. Per the germline V gene, CDR1 is GTSNPN and CDR2 is SVGIG (reference sequence). Trimming removed 4 bases from V and 1 base from J; junction bases left unmatched: 6. This sequence was found in a female donor in good health, enrolled as a control in a pregnancy study. J is TRBJ1-1 and V is TRBV30; TRBD1 matches 7 bases. The sample in question was peripheral blood, obtained after pregnancy. The CDR3 spells CAWTPGQKNTEAFF. The CDR3 DNA follows: TGTGCCTGGACACCGGGACAGAAGAACACTGAAGCTTTCTTT.